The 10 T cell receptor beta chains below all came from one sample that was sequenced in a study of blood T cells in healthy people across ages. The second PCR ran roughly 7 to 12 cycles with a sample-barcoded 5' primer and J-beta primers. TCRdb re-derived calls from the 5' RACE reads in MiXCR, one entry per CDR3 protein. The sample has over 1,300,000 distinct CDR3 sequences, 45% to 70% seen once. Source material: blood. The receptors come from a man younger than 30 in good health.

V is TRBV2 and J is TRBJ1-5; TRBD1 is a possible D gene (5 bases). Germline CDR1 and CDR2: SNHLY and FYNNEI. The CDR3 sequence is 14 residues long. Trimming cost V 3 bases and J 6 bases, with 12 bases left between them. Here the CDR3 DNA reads TGTGCCAGCAGTGAGGGGGTAGCGTTTCAGCCCCAGCATTTT. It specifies CASSEGVAFQPQHF.

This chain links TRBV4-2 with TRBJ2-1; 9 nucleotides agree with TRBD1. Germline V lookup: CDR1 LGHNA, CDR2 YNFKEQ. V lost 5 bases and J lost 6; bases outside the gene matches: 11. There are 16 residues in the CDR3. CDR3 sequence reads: CASSITGTGKGNEQFF. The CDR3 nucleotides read TGTGCCAGCAGCATCACCGGGACAGGGAAGGGCAATGAGCAGTTCTTC.

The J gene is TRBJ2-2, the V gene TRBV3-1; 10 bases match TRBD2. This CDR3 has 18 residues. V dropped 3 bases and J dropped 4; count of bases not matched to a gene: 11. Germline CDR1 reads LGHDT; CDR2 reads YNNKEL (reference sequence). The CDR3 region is CASSQPGPSGSPTGELFF. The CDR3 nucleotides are TGTGCCAGCAGCCAGCCGGGACCTAGCGGGAGCCCCACCGGGGAGCTGTTTTTT. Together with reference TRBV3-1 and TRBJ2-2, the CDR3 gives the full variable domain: DTAVSQTPKYLVTQMGNDKSIKCEQNLGHDTMYWYKQDSKKFLKIMFSYNNKELIINETVPNRFSPKSPDKAHLNLHINSLELGDSAVYFCASSQPGPSGSPTGELFFGEGSRLTVL.

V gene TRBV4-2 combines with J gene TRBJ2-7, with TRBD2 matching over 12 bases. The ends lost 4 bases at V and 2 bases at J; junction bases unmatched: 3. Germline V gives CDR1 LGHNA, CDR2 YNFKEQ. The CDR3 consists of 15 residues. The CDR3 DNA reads TGTGCCAGCAGCCCTTCTAGCGGGAGGGCCTACGAGCAGTACTTC. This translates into CASSPSSGRAYEQYF.

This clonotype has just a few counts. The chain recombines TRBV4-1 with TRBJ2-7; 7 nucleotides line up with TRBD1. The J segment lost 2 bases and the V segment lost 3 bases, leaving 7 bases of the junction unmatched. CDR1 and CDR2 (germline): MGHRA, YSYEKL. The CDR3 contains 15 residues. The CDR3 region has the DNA TGCGCCAGCAGCCACCCGGGACAGATCACCTACGAGCAGTACTTC. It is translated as CASSHPGQITYEQYF.

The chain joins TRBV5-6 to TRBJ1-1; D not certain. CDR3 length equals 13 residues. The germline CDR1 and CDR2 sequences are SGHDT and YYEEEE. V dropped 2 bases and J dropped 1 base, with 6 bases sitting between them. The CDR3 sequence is CASSFLTNTEAFF. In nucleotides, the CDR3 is TGTGCCAGCAGCTTCCTCACGAACACTGAAGCTTTCTTT.

The CDR3 bases are TGTGCCAGCAGCCACTTAGGGTGGGGGTCAGAAGCCAAAAACATTCAGTACTTC. Protein: CASSHLGWGSEAKNIQYF. The chain recombines TRBV3-1 with TRBJ2-4; possibly TRBD1 or TRBD2 for D (5 bases each). CDR1 LGHDT and CDR2 YNNKEL come from the germline V gene (reference sequence). The V and J ends lost 3 bases and 0 bases respectively, with 18 bases between them. The CDR3 extends over 18 amino acids.

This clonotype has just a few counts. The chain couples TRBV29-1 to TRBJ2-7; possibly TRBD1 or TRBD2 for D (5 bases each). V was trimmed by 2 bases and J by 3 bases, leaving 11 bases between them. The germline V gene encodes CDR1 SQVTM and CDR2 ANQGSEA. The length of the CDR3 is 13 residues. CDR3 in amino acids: CSVEWGDSYEQYF. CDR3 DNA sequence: TGCAGCGTTGAATGGGGAGACAGCTACGAGCAGTACTTC.

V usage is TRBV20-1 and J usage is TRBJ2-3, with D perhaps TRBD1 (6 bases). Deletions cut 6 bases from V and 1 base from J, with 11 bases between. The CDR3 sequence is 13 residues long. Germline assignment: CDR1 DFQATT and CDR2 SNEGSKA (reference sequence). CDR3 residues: CSAQGLGTDTQYF. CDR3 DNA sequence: TGCAGTGCCCAGGGGCTAGGCACAGATACGCAGTATTTT.

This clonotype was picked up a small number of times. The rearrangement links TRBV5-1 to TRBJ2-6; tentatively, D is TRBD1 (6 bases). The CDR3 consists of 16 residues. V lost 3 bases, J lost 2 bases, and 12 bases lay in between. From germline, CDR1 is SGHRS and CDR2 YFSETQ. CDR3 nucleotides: TGCGCCAGCAGCTCACAGGGTCTTCCTGGGGCCAACGTCCTGACTTTC. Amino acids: CASSSQGLPGANVLTF.